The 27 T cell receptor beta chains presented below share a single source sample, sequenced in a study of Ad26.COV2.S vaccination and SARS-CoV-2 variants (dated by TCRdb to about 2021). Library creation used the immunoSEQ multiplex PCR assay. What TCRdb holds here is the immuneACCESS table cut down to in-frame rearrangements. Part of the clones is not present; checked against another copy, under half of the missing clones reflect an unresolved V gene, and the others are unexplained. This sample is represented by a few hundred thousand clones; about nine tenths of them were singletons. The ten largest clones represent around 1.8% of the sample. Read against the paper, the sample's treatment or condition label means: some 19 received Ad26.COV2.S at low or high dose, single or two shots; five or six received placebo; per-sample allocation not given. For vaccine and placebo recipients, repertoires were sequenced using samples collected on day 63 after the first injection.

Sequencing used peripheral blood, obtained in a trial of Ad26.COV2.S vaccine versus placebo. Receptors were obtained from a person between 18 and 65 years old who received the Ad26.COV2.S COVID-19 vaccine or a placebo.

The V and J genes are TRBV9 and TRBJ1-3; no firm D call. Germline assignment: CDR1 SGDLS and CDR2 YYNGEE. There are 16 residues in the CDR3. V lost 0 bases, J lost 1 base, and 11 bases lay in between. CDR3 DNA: TGTGCCAGCAGCGTAGACCCGGGAAGTTCTGGAAACACCATATATTTT. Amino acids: CASSVDPGSSGNTIYF.

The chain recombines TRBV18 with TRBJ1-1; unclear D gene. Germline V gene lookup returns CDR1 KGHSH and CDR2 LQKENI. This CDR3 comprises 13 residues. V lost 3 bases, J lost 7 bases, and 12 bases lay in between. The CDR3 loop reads CASSPLSEVEAFF. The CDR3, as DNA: TGTGCCAGCTCACCTTTGTCGGAAGTTGAAGCTTTCTTT.

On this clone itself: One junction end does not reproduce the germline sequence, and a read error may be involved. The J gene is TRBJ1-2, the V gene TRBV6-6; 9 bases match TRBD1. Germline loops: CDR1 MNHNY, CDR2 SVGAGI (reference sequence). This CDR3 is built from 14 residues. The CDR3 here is CASSFNQRTGAYSF. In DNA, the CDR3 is TGTGCCAGCAGTTTTAATCAAAGGACAGGGGCCTACTCCTTC.

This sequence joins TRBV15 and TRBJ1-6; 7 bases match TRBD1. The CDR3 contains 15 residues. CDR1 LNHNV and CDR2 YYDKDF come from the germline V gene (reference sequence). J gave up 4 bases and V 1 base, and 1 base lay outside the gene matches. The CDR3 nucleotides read TGTGCCACCAGCAGAGGACAGGGATATAATTCACCCCTCCACTTT. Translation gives CATSRGQGYNSPLHF.

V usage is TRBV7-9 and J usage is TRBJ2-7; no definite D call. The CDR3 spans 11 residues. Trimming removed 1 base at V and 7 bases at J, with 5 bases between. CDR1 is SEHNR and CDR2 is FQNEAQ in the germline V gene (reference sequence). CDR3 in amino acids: CASSLVKEQYF. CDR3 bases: TGTGCCAGCAGCTTAGTGAAGGAGCAGTACTTC.

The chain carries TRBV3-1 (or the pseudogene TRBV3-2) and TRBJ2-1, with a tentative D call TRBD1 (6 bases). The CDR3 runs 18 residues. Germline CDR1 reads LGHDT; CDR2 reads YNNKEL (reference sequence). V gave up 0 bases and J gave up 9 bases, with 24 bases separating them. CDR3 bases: TGTGCCAGCAGCCAAGAGGTTGTGGCAGGGGTACTTATGAGTGAGCAGTTCTTC. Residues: CASSQEVVAGVLMSEQFF.

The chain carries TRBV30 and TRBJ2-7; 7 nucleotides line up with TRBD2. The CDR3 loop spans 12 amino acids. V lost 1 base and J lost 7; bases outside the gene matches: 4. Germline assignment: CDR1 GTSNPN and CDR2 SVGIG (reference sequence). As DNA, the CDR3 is TGTGCCTGGAGTGGGGGGGGAGAGGAGCAGTACTTC. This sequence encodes CAWSGGGEEQYF.

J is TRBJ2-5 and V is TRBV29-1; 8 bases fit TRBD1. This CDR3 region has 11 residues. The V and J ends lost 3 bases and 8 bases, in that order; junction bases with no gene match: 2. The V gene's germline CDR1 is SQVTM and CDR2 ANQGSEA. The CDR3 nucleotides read TGCAGCGTTGACCAGGGGGCCACCCAGTACTTC. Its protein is CSVDQGATQYF.

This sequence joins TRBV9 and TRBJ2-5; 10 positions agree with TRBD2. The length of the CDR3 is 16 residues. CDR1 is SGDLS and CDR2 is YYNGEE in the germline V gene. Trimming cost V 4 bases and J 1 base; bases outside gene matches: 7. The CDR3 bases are TGTGCCAGCAGCCCCATAGCGGGGGGACCCCAAGAGACCCAGTACTTC. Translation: CASSPIAGGPQETQYF.

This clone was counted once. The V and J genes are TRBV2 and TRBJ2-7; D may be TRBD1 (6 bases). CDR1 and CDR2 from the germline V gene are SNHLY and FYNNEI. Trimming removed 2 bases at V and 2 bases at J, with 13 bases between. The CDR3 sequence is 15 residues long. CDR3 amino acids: CASSEWDTKPYEQYF. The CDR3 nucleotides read TGTGCCAGCAGTGAATGGGACACTAAGCCCTACGAGCAGTACTTC.

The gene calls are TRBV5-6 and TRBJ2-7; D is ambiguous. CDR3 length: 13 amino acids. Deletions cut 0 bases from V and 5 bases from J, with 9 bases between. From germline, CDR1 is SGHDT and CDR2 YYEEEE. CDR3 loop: CASSLVGIDEQYF. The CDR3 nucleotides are TGTGCCAGCAGCTTGGTAGGGATCGACGAGCAGTACTTC.

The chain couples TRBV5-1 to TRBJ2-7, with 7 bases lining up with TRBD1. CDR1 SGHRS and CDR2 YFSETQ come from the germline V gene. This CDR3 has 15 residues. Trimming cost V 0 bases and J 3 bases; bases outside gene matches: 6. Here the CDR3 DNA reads TGCGCCAGCAGCTTGGGTGGGGCAGGGGGCTACGAGCAGTACTTC. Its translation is CASSLGGAGGYEQYF.

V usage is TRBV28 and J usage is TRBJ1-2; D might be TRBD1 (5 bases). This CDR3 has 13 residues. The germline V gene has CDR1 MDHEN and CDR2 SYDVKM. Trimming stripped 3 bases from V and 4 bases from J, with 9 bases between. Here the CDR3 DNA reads TGTGCCAGCAGTTTGCAGGGATCCTATGGCTACACCTTC. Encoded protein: CASSLQGSYGYTF.

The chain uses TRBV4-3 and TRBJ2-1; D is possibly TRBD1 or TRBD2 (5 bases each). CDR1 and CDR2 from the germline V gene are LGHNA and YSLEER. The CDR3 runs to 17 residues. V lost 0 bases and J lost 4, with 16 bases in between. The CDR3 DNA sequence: TGCGCCAGCAGCCAAGATTACCCCGGGACGAGTTACAATGAGCAGTTCTTC. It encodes CASSQDYPGTSYNEQFF.

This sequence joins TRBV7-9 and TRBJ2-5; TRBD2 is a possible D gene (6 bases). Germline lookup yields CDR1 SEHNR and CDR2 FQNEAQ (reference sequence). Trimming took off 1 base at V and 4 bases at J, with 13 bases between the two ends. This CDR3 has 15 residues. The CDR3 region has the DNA TGTGCCAGCAGCTTAGTCGCGGGACCAAGAGAGACCCAGTACTTC. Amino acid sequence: CASSLVAGPRETQYF.

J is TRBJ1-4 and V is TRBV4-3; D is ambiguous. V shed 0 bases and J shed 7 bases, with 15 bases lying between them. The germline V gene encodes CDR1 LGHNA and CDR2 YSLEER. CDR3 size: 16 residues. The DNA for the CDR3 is TGCGCCAGCAGCCAAGATGGTATTGGTGGCAGTGAAAAACTGTTTTTT. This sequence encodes CASSQDGIGGSEKLFF.

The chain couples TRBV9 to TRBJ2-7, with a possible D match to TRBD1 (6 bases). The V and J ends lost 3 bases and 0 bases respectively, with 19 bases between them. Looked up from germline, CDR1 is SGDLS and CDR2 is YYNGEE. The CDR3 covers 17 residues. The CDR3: CASSGGTRTASSYEQYF. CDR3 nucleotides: TGTGCCAGCAGCGGCGGCACGAGGACAGCGAGCTCCTACGAGCAGTACTTC.

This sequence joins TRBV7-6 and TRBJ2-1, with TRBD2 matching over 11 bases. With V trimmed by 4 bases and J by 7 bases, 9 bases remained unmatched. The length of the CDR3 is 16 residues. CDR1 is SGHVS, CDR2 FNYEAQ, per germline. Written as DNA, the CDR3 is TGTGCCAGCAGCTCCCGGGGTAGCGGGGGGGCTAATGAGCAGTTCTTC. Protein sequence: CASSSRGSGGANEQFF. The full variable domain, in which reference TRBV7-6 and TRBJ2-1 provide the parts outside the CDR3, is GAGVSQSPRYKVTKRGQDVALRCDPISGHVSLYWYRQALGQGPEFLTYFNYEAQQDKSGLPNDRFSAERPEGSISTLTIQRTEQRDSAMYRCASSSRGSGGANEQFFGPGTRLTVL.

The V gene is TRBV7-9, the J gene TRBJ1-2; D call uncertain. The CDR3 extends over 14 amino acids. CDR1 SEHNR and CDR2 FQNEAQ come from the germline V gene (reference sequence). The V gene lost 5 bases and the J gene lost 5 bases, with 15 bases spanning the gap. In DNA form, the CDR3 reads TGTGCCAGCAGCCCCACCCTTGGGCTGTATGGCTACACCTTC. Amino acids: CASSPTLGLYGYTF.

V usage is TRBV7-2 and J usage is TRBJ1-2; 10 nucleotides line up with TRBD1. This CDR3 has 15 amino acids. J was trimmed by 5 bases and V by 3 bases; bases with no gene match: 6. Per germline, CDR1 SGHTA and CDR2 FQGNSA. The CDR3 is CASSFRQGASYGYTF. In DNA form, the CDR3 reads TGTGCCAGCAGCTTCCGACAGGGGGCGAGTTATGGCTACACCTTC.

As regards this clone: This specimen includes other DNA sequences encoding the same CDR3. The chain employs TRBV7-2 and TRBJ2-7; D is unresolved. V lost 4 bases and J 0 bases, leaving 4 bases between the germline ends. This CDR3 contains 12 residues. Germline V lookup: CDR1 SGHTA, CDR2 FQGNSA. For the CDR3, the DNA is TGTGCCAGCAGCTCATTCTCCTACGAGCAGTACTTC. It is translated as CASSSFSYEQYF.

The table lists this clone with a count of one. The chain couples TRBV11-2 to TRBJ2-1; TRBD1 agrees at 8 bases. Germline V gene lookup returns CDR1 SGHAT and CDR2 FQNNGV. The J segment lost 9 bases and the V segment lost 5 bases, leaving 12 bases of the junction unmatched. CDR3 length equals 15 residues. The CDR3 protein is CASSAQQGGFSEQFF. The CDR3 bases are TGTGCCAGCAGCGCACAACAGGGGGGATTCAGTGAGCAGTTCTTC.

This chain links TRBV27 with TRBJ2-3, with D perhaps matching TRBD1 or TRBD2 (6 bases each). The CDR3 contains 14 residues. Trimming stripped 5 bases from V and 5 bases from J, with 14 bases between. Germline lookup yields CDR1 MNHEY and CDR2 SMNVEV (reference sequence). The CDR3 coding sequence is TGTGCCAGCAGTCCCCTAAGGGGGGAAGATACGCAGTATTTT. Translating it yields CASSPLRGEDTQYF.

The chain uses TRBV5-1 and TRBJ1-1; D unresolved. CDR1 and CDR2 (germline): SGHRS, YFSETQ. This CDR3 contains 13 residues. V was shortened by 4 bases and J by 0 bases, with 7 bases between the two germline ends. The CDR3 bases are TGCGCCAGCAGCGCAACTATGAACACTGAAGCTTTCTTT. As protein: CASSATMNTEAFF.

The CDR3 DNA reads as TGTGCCAGCAGCCCTACGGCCAGTTGGGCTTTCTTT. This codes for CASSPTASWAFF. The genes are TRBV7-2 and TRBJ1-1; D is unclear. V lost 5 bases to trimming and J lost 11 bases, with 15 bases between them. The CDR3 runs 12 residues. Germline loops: CDR1 SGHTA, CDR2 FQGNSA. Variable domain in full (rest from reference TRBV7-2 and TRBJ1-1): GAGVSQSPSNKVTEKGKDVELRCDPISGHTALYWYRQSLGQGLEFLIYFQGNSAPDKSGLPSDRFSAERTGGSVSTLTIQRTQQEDSAVYLCASSPTASWAFFGQGTRLTVV.

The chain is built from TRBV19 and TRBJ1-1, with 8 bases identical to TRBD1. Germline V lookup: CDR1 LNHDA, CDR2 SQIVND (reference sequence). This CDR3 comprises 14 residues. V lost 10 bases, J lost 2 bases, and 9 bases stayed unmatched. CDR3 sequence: CATWTGSLNTEAFF. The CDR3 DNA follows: TGTGCCACCTGGACAGGGTCTCTAAACACTGAAGCTTTCTTT.

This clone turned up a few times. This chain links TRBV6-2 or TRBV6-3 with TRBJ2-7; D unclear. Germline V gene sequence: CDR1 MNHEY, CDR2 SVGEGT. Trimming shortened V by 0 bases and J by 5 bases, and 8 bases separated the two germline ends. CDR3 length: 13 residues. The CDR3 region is CASSYSNPHEQYF. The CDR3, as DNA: TGTGCCAGCAGTTACTCGAATCCACACGAGCAGTACTTC.